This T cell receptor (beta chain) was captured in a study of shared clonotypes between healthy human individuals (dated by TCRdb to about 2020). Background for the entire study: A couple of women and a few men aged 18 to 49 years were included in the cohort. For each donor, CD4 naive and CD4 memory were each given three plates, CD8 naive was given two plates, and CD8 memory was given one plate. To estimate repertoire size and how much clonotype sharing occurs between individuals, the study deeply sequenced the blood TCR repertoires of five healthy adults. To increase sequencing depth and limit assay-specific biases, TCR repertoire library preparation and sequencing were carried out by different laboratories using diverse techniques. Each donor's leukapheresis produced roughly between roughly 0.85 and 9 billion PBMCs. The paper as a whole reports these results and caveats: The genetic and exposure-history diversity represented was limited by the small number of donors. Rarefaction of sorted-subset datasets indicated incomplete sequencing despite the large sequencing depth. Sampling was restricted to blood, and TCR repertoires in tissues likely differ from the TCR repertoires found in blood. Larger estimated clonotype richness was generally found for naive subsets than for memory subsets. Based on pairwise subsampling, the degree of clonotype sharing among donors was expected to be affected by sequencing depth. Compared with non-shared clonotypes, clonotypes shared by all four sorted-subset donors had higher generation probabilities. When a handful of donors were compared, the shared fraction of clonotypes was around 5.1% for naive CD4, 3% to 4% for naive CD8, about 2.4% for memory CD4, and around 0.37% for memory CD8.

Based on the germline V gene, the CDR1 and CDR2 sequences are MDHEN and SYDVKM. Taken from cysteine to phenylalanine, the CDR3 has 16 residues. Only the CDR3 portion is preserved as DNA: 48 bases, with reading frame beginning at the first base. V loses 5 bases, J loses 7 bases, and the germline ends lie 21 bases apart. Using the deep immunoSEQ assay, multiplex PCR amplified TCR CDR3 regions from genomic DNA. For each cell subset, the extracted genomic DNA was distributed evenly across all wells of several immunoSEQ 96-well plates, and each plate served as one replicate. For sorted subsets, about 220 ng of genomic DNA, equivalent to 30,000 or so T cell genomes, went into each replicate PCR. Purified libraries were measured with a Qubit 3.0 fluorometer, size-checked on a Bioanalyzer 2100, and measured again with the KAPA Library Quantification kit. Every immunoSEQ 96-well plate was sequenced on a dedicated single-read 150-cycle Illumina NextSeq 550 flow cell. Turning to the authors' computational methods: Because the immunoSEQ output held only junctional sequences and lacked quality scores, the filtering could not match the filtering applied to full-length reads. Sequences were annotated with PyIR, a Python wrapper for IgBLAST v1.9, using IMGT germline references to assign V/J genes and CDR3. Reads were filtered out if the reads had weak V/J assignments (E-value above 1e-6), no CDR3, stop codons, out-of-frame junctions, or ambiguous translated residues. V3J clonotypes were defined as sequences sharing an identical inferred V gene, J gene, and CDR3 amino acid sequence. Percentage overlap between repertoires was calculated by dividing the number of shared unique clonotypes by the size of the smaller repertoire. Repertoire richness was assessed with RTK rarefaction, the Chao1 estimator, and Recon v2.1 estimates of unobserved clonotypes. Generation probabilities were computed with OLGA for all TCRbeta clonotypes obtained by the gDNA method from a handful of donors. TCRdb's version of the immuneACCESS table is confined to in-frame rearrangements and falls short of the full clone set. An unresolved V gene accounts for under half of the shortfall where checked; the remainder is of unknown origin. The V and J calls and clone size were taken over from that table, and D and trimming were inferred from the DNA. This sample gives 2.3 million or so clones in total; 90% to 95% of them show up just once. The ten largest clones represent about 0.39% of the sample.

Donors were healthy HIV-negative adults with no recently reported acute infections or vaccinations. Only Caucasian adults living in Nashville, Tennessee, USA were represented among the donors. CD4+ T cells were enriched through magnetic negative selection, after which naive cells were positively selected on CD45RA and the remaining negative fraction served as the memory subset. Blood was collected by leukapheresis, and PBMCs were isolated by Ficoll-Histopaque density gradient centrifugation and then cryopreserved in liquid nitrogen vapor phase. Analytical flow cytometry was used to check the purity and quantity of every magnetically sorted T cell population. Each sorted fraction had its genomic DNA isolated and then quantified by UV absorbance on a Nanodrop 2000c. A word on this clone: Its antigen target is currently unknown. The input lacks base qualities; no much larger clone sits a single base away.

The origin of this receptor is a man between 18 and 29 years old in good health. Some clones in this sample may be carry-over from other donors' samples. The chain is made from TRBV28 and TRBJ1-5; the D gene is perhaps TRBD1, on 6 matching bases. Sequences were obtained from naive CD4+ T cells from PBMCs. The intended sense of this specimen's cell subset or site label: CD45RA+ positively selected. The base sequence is TGTGCCAGCAGTGCCCCCGGGGGCGCGTTAGGCCAGCCCCAGCATTTT. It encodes CASSAPGGALGQPQHF.